This T cell receptor (beta chain) was found in a study of blood T cell repertoires in COVID-19. Some clones are missing from TCRdb's copy, which holds only in-frame ones; the method was immunoSEQ multiplex PCR. The table lists 200,000 to 300,000 clones, approximately 83% of them singletons, with roughly 2% in the top ten. CDR1 is MDHEN, CDR2 SYDVKM, per germline. The ends lost 5 bases at V and 0 bases at J; junction bases unmatched: 6. The CDR3 totals 17 residues. The sequence came from a man younger than 40 who had recovered from COVID-19. This chain joins TRBV28 and TRBJ2-6; 8 bases line up with TRBD2. Sequencing was performed on peripheral blood. Written as DNA, the CDR3 is TGTGCCAGCAGTGGCGGGGGGCGGCTCTCTGGGGCCAACGTCCTGACTTTC. It is translated as CASSGGGRLSGANVLTF.